This T cell receptor beta chain came from a study of blood T cell repertoires in COVID-19. Study as a whole: Sites across the United States, Italy and Spain contributed samples from acute and convalescent COVID-19. T cells, B-cell-depleted T cells, or PBMCs supplied cDNA or gDNA.

Per the original methods: The assay estimated nucleated cells by amplifying reference gene primers. Sequencing was performed with immunoSEQ multiplex PCR; in TCRdb, only in-frame clones are kept and a portion is missing. From that table come the V and J calls and clone size; the DNA was used to work out D and trimming. The profile shows tens of thousands of clones, 88% of them singletons. Germline V gene sequence: CDR1 MDHEN, CDR2 SYDVKM. This CDR3 has 16 residues. Trimming took off 3 bases at V and 1 base at J, with 15 bases between the two ends. The clonotype comes from a woman in her 70s with acute or convalescent COVID-19. Sample: peripheral blood. The chain is built from TRBV28 and TRBJ1-2; D remains ambiguous. The CDR3 DNA reads TGTGCCAGCAGTTTCACTGGGCCGGCCGTTAACTATGGCTACACCTTC. This codes for CASSFTGPAVNYGYTF.